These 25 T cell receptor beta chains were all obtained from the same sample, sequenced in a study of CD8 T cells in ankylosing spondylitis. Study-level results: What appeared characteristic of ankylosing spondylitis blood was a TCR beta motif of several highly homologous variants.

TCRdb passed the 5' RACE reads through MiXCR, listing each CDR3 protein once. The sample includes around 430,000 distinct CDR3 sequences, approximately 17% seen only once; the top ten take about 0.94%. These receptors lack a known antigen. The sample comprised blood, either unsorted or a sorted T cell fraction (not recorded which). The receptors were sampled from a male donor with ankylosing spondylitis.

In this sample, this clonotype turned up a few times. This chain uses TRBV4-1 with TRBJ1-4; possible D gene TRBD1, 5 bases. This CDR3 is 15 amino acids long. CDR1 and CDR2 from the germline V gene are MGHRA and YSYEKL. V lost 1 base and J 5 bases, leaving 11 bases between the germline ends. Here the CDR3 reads CASSQGLGANEKLFF. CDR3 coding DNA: TGCGCCAGCAGCCAAGGCCTCGGGGCGAATGAAAAACTGTTTTTT.

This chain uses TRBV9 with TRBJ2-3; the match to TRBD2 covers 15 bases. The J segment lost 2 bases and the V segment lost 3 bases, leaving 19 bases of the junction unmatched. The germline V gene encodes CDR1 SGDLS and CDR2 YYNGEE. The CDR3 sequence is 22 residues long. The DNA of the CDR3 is TGTGCCAGCAGCGAACGCAAAGCAAGGGGGACTAGCGGGGGGAAGTCCACAGATACGCAGTATTTT. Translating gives CASSERKARGTSGGKSTDTQYF.

The CDR3 region has the DNA TGTGCCAGCAGCCAAGCGGCGACTAGCGGGAGCCCATCCTACGAGCAGTACTTC. Translation gives CASSQAATSGSPSYEQYF. The gene calls are TRBV4-2 and TRBJ2-7, with 12 positions matching TRBD2. Looked up from germline, CDR1 is LGHNA and CDR2 is YNFKEQ. With V trimmed by 1 base and J by 1 base, 8 bases remained unmatched. The CDR3 has 18 amino acids.

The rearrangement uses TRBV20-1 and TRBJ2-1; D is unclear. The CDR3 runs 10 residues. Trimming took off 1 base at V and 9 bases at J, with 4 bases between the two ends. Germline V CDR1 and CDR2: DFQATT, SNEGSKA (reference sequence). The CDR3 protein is CSARAAEQFF. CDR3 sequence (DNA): TGCAGTGCTAGAGCCGCTGAGCAGTTCTTC.

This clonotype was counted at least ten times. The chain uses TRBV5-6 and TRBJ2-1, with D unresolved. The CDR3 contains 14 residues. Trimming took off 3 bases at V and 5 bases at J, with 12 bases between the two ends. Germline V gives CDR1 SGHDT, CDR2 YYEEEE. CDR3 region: CASSSGRKHNEQFF. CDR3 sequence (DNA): TGTGCCAGCAGCTCGGGCCGTAAACACAATGAGCAGTTCTTC.

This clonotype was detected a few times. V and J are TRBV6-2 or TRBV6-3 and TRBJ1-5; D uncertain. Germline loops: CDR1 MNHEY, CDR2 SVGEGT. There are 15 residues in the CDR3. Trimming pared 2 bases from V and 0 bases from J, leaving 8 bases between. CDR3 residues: CASSYVQNSNQPQHF. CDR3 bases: TGTGCCAGCAGTTACGTGCAGAATAGCAATCAGCCCCAGCATTTT.

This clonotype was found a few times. In nucleotides, the CDR3 is TGCGCCAGCAGCCAAGATAAGGCAGGCTCCTACAATGAGCAGTTCTTC. Translation: CASSQDKAGSYNEQFF. The V call is TRBV4-3, the J call TRBJ2-1; no clear D gene. The CDR3 has 16 residues. Germline CDR1 LGHNA, CDR2 YSLEER. V lost 0 bases to trimming and J lost 0 bases, with 9 bases between them.

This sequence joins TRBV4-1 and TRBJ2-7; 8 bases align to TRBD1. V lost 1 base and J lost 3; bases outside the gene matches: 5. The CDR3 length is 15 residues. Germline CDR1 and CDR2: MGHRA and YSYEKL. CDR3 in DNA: TGCGCCAGCAGCCAAGGACAGGGGTCGCACTACGAGCAGTACTTC. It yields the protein CASSQGQGSHYEQYF.

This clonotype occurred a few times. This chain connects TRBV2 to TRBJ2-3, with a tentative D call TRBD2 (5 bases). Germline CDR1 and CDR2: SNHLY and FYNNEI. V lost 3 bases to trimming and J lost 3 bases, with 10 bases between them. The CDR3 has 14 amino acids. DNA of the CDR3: TGTGCCAGCAGTGATAGCCGGGATACAGATACGCAGTATTTT. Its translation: CASSDSRDTDTQYF.

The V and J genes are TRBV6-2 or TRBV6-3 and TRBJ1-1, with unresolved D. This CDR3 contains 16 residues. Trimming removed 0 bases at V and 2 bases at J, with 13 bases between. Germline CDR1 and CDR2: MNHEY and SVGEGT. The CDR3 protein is CASSYSERGVNTEAFF. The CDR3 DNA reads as TGTGCCAGCAGTTACTCGGAGCGGGGTGTAAACACTGAAGCTTTCTTT.

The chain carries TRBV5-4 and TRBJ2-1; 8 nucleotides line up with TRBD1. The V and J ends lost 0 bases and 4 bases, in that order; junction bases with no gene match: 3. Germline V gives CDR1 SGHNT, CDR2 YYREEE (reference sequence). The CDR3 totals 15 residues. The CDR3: CASSLARQGYNEQFF. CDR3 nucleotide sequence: TGTGCCAGCAGCTTGGCGAGACAGGGGTACAATGAGCAGTTCTTC.

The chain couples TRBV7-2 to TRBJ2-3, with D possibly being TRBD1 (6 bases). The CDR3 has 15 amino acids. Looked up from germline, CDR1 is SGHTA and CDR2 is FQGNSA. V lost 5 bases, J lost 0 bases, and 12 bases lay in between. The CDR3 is CASSPQGLSTDTQYF. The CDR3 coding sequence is TGTGCCAGCAGCCCACAGGGTCTGAGCACAGATACGCAGTATTTT.

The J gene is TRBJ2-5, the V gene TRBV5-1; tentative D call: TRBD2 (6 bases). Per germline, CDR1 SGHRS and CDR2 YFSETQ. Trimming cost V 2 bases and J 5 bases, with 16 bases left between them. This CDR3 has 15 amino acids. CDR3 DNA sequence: TGCGCCAGCAGCTTAGGTGGGACTGCCCGTGAGACCCAGTACTTC. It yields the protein CASSLGGTARETQYF.

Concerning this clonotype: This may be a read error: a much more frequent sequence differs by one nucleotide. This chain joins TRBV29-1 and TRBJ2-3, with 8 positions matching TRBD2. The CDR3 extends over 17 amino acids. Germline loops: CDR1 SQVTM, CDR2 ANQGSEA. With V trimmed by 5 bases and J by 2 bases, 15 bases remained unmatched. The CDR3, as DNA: TGCAGCGTTACTAAAAGGAGCGGGGGCCCCGACACAGATACGCAGTATTTT. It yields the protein CSVTKRSGGPDTDTQYF.

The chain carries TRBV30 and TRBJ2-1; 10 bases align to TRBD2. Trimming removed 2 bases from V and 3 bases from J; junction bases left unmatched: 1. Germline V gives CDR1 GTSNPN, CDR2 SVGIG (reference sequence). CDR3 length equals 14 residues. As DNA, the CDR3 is TGTGCCTGGAGTTTAGCGGGAGGCTACAATGAGCAGTTCTTC. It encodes CAWSLAGGYNEQFF. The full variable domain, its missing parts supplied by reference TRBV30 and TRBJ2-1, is SQTIHQWPATLVQPVGSPLSLECTVEGTSNPNLYWYRQAAGRGLQLLFYSVGIGQISSEVPQNLSASRPQDRQFILSSKKLLLSDSGFYLCAWSLAGGYNEQFFGPGTRLTVL.

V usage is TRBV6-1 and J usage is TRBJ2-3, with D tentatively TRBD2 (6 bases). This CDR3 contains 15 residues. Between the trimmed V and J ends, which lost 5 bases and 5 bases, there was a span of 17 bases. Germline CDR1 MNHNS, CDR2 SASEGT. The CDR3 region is CASSKGLLGRDTQYF. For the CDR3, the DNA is TGTGCCAGCAGTAAGGGACTGCTTGGGCGAGATACGCAGTATTTT.

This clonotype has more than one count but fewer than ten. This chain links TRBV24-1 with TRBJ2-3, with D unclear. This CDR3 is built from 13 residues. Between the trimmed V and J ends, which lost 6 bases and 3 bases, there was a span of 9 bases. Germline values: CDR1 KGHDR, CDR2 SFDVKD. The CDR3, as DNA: TGTGCCACCAGTTCTGAGATGACAGATACGCAGTATTTT. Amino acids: CATSSEMTDTQYF.

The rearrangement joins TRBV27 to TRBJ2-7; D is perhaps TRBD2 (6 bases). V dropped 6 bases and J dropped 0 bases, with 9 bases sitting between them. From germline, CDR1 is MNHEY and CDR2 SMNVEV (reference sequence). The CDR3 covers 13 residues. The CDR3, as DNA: TGTGCCAGCAGAGGGGACTTCTCCTACGAGCAGTACTTC. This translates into CASRGDFSYEQYF.

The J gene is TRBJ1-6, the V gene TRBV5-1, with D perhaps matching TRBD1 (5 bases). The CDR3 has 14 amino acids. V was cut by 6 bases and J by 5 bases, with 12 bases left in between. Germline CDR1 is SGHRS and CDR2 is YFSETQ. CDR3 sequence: CASNSGTDNSPLHF. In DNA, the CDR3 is TGCGCCAGCAATTCCGGGACGGATAATTCACCCCTCCACTTT. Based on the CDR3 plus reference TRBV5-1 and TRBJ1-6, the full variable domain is KAGVTQTPRYLIKTRGQQVTLSCSPISGHRSVSWYQQTPGQGLQFLFEYFSETQRNKGNFPGRFSGRQFSNSRSEMNVSTLELGDSALYLCASNSGTDNSPLHFGNGTRLTVT.

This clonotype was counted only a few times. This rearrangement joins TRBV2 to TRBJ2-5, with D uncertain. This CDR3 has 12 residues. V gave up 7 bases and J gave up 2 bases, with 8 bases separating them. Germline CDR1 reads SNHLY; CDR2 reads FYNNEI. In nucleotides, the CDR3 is TGTGCCAGCACCTTACAGCAAGAGACCCAGTACTTC. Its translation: CASTLQQETQYF.

In nucleotides, the CDR3 is TGCAGTGCTAGAGGGTGGTTAAACAATGAGCAGTTCTTC. Translation: CSARGWLNNEQFF. The chain has TRBV20-1 and TRBJ2-1, with unresolved D. The ends were cut back, 1 base at V and 5 bases at J, with 9 bases in the middle. The CDR3 runs 13 residues. Germline V lookup: CDR1 DFQATT, CDR2 SNEGSKA (reference sequence).

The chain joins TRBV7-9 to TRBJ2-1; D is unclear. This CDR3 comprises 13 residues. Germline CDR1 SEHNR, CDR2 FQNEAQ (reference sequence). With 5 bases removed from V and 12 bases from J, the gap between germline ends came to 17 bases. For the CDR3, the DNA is TGTGCCAGCAGCCCCGGGCTCTGGGAAGGGCAGTTCTTC. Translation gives CASSPGLWEGQFF.

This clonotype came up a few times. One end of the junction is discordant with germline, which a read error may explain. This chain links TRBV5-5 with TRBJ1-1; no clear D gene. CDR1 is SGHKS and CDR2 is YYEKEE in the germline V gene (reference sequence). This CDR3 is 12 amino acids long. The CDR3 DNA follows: TGTGCCAGCAGCCGACTGAACGCTGAAGCTTTCTTT. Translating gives CASSRLNAEAFF.

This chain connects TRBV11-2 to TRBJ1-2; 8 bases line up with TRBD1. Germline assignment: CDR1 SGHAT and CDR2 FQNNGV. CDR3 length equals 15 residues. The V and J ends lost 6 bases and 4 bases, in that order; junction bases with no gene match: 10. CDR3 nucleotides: TGTGCCAGCAGAGATAGACAGGGGCTCCCCTATGGCTACACCTTC. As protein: CASRDRQGLPYGYTF.

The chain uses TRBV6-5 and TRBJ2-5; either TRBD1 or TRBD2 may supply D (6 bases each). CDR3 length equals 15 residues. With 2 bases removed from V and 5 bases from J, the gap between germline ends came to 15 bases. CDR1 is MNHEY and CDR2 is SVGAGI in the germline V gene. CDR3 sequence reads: CASSYGLGGPETQYF. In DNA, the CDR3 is TGTGCCAGCAGTTACGGGTTGGGGGGCCCGGAGACCCAGTACTTC.